The T cell receptor beta chain described here comes from a study of regulatory T cells in long-lasting Graves disease. Study-level results: Persistent disease exhibited a predilection for TRBV28, TRBJ1-2 and TRBJ2-5.

The germline V gene has CDR1 SQVTM and CDR2 ANQGSEA. J was trimmed by 3 bases and V by 7 bases; bases with no gene match: 8. The CDR3 loop spans 14 amino acids. Indicated time point: newly diagnosed GD, antithyroid drugs for less than 3 months. Preparation of the TCR library used RNA extracted from PBMCs. Diagnoses of Graves' disease were made by American Thyroid Association guidelines. An endocrinology department in Xi'an, China, recruited the patients. This clonotype was detected a few times. Its antigen is still unknown. Assembly of TCR beta libraries relied on iRepertoire HTBI primers together with Arm-PCR of CDR3 regions. Using its own MiXCR run on the multiplex PCR reads, TCRdb lists one record per CDR3 protein. The data hold hundreds of thousands of distinct CDR3 sequences, with about 16% observed a single time. These same data were also listed under a study on T cells in Graves' hyperthyroidism and ophthalmopathy. That study adds: A first-round RT-PCR of the TCR CDR3 used the HTBI primer set.

The receptor's source is a young man with Graves disease. The rearrangement uses TRBV29-1 and TRBJ2-2; 7 bases map to TRBD2. Sequenced here: peripheral blood mononuclear cells (PBMCs), sampled at new diagnosis, from a patient treated with antithyroid drugs. CDR3 bases: TGCAGCGCTGCTAGCGGACCATACACCGGGGAGCTGTTTTTT. It translates to CSAASGPYTGELFF.